This is a list of T cell receptor beta chains from one sample in a study of blood T cells in healthy people across ages. Via MiXCR, TCRdb re-called the 5' RACE reads, giving one row per CDR3 protein. The sample holds some 1.8 million distinct CDR3 sequences, about 39% seen once. Sequencing used blood. The receptors were gathered from a human donor in good health. CDR3s leave out the opening cysteine and the closing phenylalanine or tryptophan. The order of the fields is V gene, CDR3 protein.

TRBV20-1 SARVQGASYNEQF
TRBV5-1 ASSHPEDGYGYT
TRBV4-3 ASSQDSDGGSYGYT
TRBV7-2 ASSQDWAGYEQY
TRBV6-2/TRBV6-3 ASSKSGTYGEQF
TRBV29-1 SVEEVGVVSYEQY
TRBV20-1 SAESVDSANYGYT
TRBV20-1 SARDLQDYTDTQY
TRBV9 ASSVGARASGCQETQY
TRBV12-3/TRBV12-4 ASTWEGSGDGYT
TRBV20-1 SAKPGGVNSPLH
TRBV12-3/TRBV12-4 ASSFSDRGLRYLSHGYT
TRBV4-2 ASSQVVRVRNTGELF
TRBV4-2 ASSLQLGGTQY
TRBV5-6 ASSFNRLNYGYT
TRBV7-2 ASSTGQSSQPQH
TRBV12-3/TRBV12-4 ASSTFTQETQY
TRBV28 ASSAWTSGAAEQF
TRBV5-1 ASSPSAGTNEKLF
TRBV6-6 ASRYRGTGGAYEQY
TRBV7-2 ASSLYGERNNEQF
TRBV2 ASHVDAGANVLT
TRBV4-1 ASSQERGSDTQY
TRBV3-1 ASSQDGAAYGYT
TRBV7-2 ASSFWTGATYTYDQPQH
TRBV18 ASSPSTGWQETQY
TRBV12-3/TRBV12-4 ASSLQDRVYGYT
TRBV7-8 ASSLPPGLAGDSYEQY